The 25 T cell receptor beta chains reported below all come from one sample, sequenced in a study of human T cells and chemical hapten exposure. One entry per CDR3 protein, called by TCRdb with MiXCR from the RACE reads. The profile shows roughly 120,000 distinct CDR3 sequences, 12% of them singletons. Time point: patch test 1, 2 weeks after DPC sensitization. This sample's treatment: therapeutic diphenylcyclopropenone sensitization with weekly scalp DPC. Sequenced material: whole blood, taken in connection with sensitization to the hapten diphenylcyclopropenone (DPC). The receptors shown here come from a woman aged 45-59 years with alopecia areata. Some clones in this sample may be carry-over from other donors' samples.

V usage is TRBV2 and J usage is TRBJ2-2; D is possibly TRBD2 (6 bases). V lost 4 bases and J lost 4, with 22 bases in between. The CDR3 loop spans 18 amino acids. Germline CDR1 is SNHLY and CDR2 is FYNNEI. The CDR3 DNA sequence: TGTGCCAGCAGTGGCGGTATATGGGAGTCCGGGAGCACCGGGGAGCTGTTTTTT. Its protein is CASSGGIWESGSTGELFF.

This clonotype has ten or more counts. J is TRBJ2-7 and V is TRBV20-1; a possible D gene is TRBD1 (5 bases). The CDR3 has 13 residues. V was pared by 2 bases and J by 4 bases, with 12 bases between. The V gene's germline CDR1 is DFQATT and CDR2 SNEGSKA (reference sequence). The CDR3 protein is CSARLGREYEQYF. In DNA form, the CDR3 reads TGCAGTGCTAGACTCGGCAGGGAATACGAGCAGTACTTC.

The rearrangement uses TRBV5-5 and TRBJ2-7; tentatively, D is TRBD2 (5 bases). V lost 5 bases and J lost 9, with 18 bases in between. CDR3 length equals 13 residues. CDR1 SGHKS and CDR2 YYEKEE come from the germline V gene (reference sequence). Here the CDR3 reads CASSYDDLGGQYF. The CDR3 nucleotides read TGTGCCAGCAGTTATGATGACCTAGGAGGGCAGTACTTC.

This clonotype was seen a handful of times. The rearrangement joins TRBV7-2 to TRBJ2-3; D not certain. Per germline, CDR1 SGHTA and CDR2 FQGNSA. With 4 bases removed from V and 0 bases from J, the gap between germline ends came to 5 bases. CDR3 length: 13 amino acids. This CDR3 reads CASSSASTDTQYF. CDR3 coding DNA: TGTGCCAGCAGCTCCGCTAGCACAGATACGCAGTATTTT.

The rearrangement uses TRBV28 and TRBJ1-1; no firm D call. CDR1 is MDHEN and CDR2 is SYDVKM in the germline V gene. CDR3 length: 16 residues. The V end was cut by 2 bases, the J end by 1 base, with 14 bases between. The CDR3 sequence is CASSLGGLIKNTEAFF. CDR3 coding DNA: TGTGCCAGCAGTTTAGGAGGGCTTATTAAGAACACTGAAGCTTTCTTT.

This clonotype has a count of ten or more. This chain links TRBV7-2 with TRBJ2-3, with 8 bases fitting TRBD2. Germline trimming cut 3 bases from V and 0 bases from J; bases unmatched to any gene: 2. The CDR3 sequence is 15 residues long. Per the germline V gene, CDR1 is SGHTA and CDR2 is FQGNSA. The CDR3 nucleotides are TGTGCCAGCAGCTTGGGACTAGTGAGCACAGATACGCAGTATTTT. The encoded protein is CASSLGLVSTDTQYF. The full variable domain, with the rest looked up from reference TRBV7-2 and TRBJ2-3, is GAGVSQSPSNKVTEKGKDVELRCDPISGHTALYWYRQSLGQGLEFLIYFQGNSAPDKSGLPSDRFSAERTGGSVSTLTIQRTQQEDSAVYLCASSLGLVSTDTQYFGPGTRLTVL.

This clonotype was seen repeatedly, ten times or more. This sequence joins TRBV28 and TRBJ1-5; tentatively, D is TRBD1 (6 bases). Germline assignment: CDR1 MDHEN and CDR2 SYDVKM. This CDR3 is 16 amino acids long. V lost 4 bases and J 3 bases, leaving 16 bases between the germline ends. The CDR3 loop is CASSSDGTKVNQPQHF. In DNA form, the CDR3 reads TGTGCCAGCAGTTCAGACGGGACAAAAGTCAATCAGCCCCAGCATTTT.

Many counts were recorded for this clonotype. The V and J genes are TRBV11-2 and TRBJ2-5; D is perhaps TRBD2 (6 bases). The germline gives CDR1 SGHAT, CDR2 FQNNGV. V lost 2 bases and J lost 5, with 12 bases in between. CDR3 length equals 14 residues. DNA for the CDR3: TGTGCCAGCAGCTTAACCCGGGGGAGCGAGACCCAGTACTTC. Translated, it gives CASSLTRGSETQYF.

The CDR3 here is CASSSDLLRKTQYF. The CDR3 coding sequence is TGTGCCAGCAGCTCGGACTTACTACGAAAGACCCAGTACTTC. The chain uses TRBV7-9 and TRBJ2-5; a possible D gene is TRBD2 (5 bases). The CDR3 is 14 residues long. The V end lost 4 bases, the J end lost 6 bases, and 15 bases lay between the germline ends. Germline V gene sequence: CDR1 SEHNR, CDR2 FQNEAQ (reference sequence). The full variable domain, rest sourced from reference TRBV7-9 and TRBJ2-5, is DTGVSQNPRHKITKRGQNVTFRCDPISEHNRLYWYRQTLGQGPEFLTYFQNEAQLEKSRLLSDRFSAERPKGSFSTLEIQRTEQGDSAMYLCASSSDLLRKTQYFGPGTRLLVL.

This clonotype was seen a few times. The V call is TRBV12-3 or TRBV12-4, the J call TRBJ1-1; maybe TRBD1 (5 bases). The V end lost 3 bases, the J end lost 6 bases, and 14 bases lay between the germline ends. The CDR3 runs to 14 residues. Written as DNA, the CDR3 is TGTGCCAGCAGTTTCGGGGGGTTACTAGCTGAAGCTTTCTTT. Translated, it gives CASSFGGLLAEAFF.

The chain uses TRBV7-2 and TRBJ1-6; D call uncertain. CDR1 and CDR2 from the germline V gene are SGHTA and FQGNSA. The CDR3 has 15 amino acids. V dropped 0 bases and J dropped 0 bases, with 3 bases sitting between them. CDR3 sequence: CASSLAGSYNSPLHF. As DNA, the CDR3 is TGTGCCAGCAGCTTAGCCGGCTCCTATAATTCACCCCTCCACTTT. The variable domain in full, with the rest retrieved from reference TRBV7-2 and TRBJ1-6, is GAGVSQSPSNKVTEKGKDVELRCDPISGHTALYWYRQSLGQGLEFLIYFQGNSAPDKSGLPSDRFSAERTGGSVSTLTIQRTQQEDSAVYLCASSLAGSYNSPLHFGNGTRLTVT.

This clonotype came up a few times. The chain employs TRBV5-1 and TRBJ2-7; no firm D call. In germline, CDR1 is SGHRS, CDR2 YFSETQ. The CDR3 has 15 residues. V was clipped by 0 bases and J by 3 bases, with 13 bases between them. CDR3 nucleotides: TGCGCCAGCAGCTTGGGAGGCGGCGGCTACTACGAGCAGTACTTC. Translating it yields CASSLGGGGYYEQYF.

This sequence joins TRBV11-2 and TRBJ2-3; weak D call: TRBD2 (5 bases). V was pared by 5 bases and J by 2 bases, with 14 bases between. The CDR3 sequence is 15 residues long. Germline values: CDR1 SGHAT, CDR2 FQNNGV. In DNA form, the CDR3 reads TGTGCCAGCAGCCGAACTAGGGCCCCCACAGATACGCAGTATTTT. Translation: CASSRTRAPTDTQYF.

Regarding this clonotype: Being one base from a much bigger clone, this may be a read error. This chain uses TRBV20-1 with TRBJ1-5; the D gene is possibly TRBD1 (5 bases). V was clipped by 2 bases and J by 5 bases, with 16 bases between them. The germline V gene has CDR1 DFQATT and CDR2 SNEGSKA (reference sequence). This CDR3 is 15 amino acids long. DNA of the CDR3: TGCAGTGCTAGATGGTGGGGCAGGGCACATCAGCCCCAGCATTTT. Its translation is CSARWWGRAHQPQHF.

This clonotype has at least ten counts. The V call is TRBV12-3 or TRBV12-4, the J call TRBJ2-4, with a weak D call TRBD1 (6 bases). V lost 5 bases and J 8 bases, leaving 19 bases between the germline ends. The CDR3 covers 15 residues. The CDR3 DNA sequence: TGTGCCAGCAGTCCCCCCTTCATAGAGGGGGACATTCAGTACTTC. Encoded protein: CASSPPFIEGDIQYF.

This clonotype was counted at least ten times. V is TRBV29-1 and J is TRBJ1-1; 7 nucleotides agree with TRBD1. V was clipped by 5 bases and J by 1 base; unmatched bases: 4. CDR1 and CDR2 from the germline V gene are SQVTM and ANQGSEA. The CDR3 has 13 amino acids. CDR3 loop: CSVKGQANTEAFF. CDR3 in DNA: TGCAGCGTTAAAGGACAGGCGAACACTGAAGCTTTCTTT.

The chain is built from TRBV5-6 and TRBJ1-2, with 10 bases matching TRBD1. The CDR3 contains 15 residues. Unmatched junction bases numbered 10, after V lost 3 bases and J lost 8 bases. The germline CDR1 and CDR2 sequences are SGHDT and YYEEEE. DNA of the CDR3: TGTGCCAGCAGCTGGGGCTCCGGGACAGGGGACGGCTACACCTTC. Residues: CASSWGSGTGDGYTF.

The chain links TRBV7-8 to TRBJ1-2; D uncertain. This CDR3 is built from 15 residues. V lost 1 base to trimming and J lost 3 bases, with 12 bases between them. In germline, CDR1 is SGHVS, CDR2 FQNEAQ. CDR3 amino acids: CASSLGGGRYYGYTF. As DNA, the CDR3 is TGTGCCAGCAGCTTAGGGGGAGGGCGATACTATGGCTACACCTTC.

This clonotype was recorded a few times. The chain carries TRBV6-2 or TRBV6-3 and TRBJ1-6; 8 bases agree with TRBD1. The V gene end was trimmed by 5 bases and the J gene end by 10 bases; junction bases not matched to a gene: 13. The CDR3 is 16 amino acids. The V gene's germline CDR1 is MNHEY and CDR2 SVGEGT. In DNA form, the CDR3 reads TGTGCCAGCAGTACCATTAGACAGGGGTACTCCTCACCCCTCCACTTT. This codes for CASSTIRQGYSSPLHF.

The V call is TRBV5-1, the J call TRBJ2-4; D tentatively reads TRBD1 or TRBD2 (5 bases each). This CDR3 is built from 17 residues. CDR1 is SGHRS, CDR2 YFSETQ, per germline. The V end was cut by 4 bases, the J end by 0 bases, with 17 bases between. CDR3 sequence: CASSGLGGTIAKNIQYF. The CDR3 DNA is TGCGCCAGCAGCGGTCTTGGGGGAACCATAGCCAAAAACATTCAGTACTTC.

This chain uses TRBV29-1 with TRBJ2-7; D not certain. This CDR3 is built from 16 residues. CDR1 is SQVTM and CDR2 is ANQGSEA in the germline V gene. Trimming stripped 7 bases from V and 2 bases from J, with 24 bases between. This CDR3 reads CSATIDVGDIPYEQYF. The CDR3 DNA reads TGCAGCGCCACCATAGATGTGGGCGATATCCCCTACGAGCAGTACTTC.

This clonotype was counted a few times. CDR3 region: CSALRESNQPQHF. CDR3 nucleotides: TGCAGTGCCCTGCGGGAAAGCAATCAGCCCCAGCATTTT. The chain employs TRBV20-1 and TRBJ1-5, with D uncertain. The CDR3 consists of 13 residues. CDR1 and CDR2 from the germline V gene are DFQATT and SNEGSKA (reference sequence). V gave up 6 bases and J gave up 1 base, with 10 bases separating them.

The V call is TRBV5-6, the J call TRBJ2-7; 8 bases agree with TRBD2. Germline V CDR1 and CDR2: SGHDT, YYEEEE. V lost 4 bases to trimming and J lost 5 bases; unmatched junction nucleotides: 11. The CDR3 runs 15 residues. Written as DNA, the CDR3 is TGTGCCAGCAGCCCGGATGGACTAGCAAGCCACGAGCAGTACTTC. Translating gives CASSPDGLASHEQYF.

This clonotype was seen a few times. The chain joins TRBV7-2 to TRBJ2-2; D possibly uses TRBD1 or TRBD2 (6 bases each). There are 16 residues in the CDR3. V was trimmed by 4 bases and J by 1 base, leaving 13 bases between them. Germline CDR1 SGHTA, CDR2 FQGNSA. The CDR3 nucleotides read TGTGCCAGCAGCTGGAGGGGGAGCGGGAACACCGGGGAGCTGTTTTTT. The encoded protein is CASSWRGSGNTGELFF.

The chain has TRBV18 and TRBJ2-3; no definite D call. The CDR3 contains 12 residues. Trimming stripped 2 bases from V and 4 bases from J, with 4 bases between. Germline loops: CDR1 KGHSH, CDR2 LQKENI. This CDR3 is CASSPEADTQYF. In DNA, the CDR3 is TGTGCCAGCTCACCAGAAGCAGATACGCAGTATTTT.